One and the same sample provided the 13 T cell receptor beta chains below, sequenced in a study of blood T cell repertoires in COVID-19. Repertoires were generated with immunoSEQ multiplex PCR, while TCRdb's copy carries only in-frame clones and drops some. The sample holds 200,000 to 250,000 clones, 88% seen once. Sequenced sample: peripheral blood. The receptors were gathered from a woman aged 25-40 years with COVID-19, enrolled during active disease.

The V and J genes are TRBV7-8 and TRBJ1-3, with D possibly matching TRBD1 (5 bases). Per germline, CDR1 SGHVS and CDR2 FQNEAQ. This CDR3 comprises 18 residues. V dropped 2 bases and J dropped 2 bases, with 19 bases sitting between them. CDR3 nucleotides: TGTGCCAGCAGCTTATTAGTCTTTATGCAGGGTGCTGGAAACACCATATATTTT. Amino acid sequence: CASSLLVFMQGAGNTIYF.

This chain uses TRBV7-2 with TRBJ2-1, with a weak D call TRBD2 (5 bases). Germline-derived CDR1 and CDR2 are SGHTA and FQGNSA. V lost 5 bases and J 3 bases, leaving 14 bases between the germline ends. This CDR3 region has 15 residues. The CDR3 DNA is TGTGCCAGCAGCGTAACTCCCGCGGGCTACAATGAGCAGTTCTTC. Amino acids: CASSVTPAGYNEQFF.

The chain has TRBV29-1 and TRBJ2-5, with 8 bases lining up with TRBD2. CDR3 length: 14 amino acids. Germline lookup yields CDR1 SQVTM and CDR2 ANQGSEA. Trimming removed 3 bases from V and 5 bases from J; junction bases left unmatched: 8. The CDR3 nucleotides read TGCAGCGTTGATGTGGCGGGGGGCGGGGAGACCCAGTACTTC. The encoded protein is CSVDVAGGGETQYF. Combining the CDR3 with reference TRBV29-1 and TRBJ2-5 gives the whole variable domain SAVISQKPSRDICQRGTSLTIQCQVDSQVTMMFWYRQQPGQSLTLIATANQGSEATYESGFVIDKFPISRPNLTFSTLTVSNMSPEDSSIYLCSVDVAGGGETQYFGPGTRLLVL.

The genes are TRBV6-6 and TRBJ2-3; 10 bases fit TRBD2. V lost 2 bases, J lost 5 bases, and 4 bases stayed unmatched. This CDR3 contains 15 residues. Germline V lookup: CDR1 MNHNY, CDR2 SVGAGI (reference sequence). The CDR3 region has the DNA TGTGCCAGCAGTTACCACTTAGCGGGAGGAGATACGCAGTATTTT. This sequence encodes CASSYHLAGGDTQYF.

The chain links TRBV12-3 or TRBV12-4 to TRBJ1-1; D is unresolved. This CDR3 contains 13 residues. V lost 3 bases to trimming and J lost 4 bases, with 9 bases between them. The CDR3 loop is CASSFSRSTEAFF. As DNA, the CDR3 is TGTGCCAGCAGTTTTTCCCGGAGCACTGAAGCTTTCTTT.

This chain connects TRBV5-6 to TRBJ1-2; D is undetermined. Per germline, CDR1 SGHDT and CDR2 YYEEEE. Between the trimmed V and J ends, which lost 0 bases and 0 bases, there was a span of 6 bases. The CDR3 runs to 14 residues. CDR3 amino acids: CASSLVATNYGYTF. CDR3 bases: TGTGCCAGCAGCTTGGTTGCGACTAACTATGGCTACACCTTC.

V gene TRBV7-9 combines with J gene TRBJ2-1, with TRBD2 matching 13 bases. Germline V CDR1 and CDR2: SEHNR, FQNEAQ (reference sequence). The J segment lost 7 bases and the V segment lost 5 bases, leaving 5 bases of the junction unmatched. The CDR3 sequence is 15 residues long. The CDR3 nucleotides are TGTGCCAGCAGCCGGACTAGCGGGAGTAGGAATGAGCAGTTCTTC. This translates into CASSRTSGSRNEQFF.

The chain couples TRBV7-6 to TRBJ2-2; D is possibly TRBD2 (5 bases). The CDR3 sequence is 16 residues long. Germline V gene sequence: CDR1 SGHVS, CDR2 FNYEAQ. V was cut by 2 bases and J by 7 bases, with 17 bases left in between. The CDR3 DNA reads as TGTGCCAGCAGCTTATATCGCCCTAGTGAGGGCGGGGAGCTGTTTTTT. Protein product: CASSLYRPSEGGELFF.

The CDR3 is CASSYKTDRLAQYF. CDR3 DNA sequence: TGTGCCAGCAGTTACAAGACTGACCGCTTAGCGCAGTACTTC. V is TRBV6-2 or TRBV6-3 and J is TRBJ2-7, with D hard to call. The CDR3 length is 14 residues. Trimming left V 2 bases short and J 9 bases short, with 17 bases between. From germline, CDR1 is MNHEY and CDR2 SVGEGT.

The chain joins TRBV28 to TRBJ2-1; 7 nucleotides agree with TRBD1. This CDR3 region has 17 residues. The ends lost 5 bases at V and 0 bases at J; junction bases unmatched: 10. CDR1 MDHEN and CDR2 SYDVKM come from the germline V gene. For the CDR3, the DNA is TGTGCCAGCAGTCCCGGGCCCTACAGGGGCTCCTACAATGAGCAGTTCTTC. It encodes CASSPGPYRGSYNEQFF.

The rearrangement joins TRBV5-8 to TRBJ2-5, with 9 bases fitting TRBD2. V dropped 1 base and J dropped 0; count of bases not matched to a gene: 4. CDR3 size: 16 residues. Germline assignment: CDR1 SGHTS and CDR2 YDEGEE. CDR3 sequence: CASSLFSGGNQETQYF. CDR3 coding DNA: TGTGCCAGCAGCTTGTTTAGCGGGGGTAACCAAGAGACCCAGTACTTC.

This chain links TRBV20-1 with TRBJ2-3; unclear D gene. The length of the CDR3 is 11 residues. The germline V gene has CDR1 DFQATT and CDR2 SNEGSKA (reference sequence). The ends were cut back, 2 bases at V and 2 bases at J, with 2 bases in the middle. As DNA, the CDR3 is TGCAGTGCTAGACTCACAGATACGCAGTATTTT. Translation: CSARLTDTQYF.

In nucleotides, the CDR3 is TGTGCCAGCAGCGTGGGAACGACTAGCCGCGCAGATACGCAGTATTTT. Its translation: CASSVGTTSRADTQYF. The J gene is TRBJ2-3, the V gene TRBV9, with 7 bases lining up with TRBD2. Trimming at V came to 2 bases and at J to 4 bases, leaving 10 bases not matched to a gene. From germline, CDR1 is SGDLS and CDR2 YYNGEE. The CDR3 contains 16 residues.